This T cell receptor (beta chain) was captured in a study of cytomegalovirus exposure and HLA in healthy donors. With regard to this clone: The target antigen is unknown.

The PCR had 60 Vbeta and 13 Jbeta primers. Per the original data handling: Per a later analysis, the number of unique TCR beta chains was about 80 million, of which 9 million to 12 million were shared. The method was immunoSEQ multiplex PCR; TCRdb's version includes in-frame clones alone and lacks a portion of them. Clone size and V and J calls were adopted from that table, with D and trimming inferred from the DNA. The top ten hold 0.2% to 0.25% of the sample, which has around 210,000 clones, roughly 81% seen once. This CDR3 has 11 amino acids. Trimming took off 6 bases at V and 5 bases at J, with 10 bases between the two ends. From germline, CDR1 is DFQATT and CDR2 SNEGSKA (reference sequence). Overall study findings and caveats: There were 150 or so TCR beta chains listed as cytomegalovirus-associated. Immune exposure information available was restricted to CMV serostatus. In a later analysis, donors in an Asian-associated ancestry cluster reportedly had fewer N-insertions in productive TCRs than the cohort mean.

The sequencing input was PBMCs. The chain links TRBV20-1 to TRBJ1-1, with a tentative D call TRBD1 (6 bases). The origin of this receptor is a girl aged 2 to 10 in good health and CMV-seronegative. CDR3 sequence (DNA): TGCAGTGCCTACCAGGGGACTGAAGCTTTCTTT. It specifies CSAYQGTEAFF.